The present T cell receptor beta chain was sequenced within a study of Tregs in tolerant kidney transplant recipients. Study-wide findings and caveats: The small number of patients limits these findings pending further validation.

In the case of this clone: The antigen is undetermined.

V lost 0 bases to trimming and J lost 0 bases, with 21 bases between them. Per the germline V gene, CDR1 is LNHNV and CDR2 is YYDKDF (reference sequence). This CDR3 is built from 20 residues. TCRdb's copy holds only in-frame clones and misses some; the assay was immunoSEQ multiplex PCR. Of 60,000 to 95,000 clones listed, about 98% are singletons. This rearrangement joins TRBV15 to TRBJ2-1; the D gene is possibly TRBD1 (5 bases). Sequences were derived from CD4+ T cells from blood, sampled before the transplant. The clonotype comes from a human donor who received a combined kidney and bone marrow transplant. CDR3 sequence: CATSRDWGTWDFNSYNEQFF. The CDR3 DNA reads as TGTGCCACCAGCAGAGATTGGGGCACCTGGGATTTTAACTCCTACAATGAGCAGTTCTTC.